A selection of T cell receptor beta chains follows, all from one sample in a study of prognosis after radiotherapy for stage I lung cancer. Via MiXCR, TCRdb re-called the multiplex PCR reads, giving one row per CDR3 protein. Of around 26,000 distinct CDR3 sequences in the sample, roughly 46% were seen once. Sequenced material: PBMCs, taken before or after stereotactic body radiation therapy (not recorded which). The receptors were gathered from a donor of 50 years or more with non-small cell lung cancer. Both conserved end residues are part of each CDR3.

j_gene,v_gene,CDR3aa
TRBJ2-7,TRBV7-9,CASSLEAGGHEQYF
TRBJ2-5,TRBV7-3,CASSFGGLETQYF
TRBJ1-5,TRBV2,CASSEMDDHPQHF
TRBJ2-3,TRBV6-2/TRBV6-3,CASTPIKDLRTRTQYF
TRBJ2-3,TRBV2,CASELGVTTDTQYF
TRBJ1-1,TRBV6-9,CASSYGSNTEAFF
TRBJ1-1,TRBV2,CARPQGGTEAFF
TRBJ1-6,TRBV7-2,CASSSRDRVLYSPLHF
TRBJ1-1,TRBV7-2,CASSPYRSLNTEAFF
TRBJ2-1,TRBV7-7,CASSPRRALGGRARNEQFF
TRBJ2-1,TRBV15,CATSGVAGEEQFF
TRBJ1-1,TRBV5-1,CASSRTTGPNTEAFF
TRBJ2-3,TRBV20-1,CSANWLEDADTQYF